This TCR beta chain stems from a study of cytotoxic CD8 clonotypes in ibrutinib-treated CLL. Study-wide findings and caveats: Sampling schedules were unmatched across sustained-remission and progressing patients. Rare overall, public clonotypes shrank or held steady under therapy. Elevated clonality accompanied ibrutinib response, with a return toward baseline values at progression.

From germline, CDR1 is SEHNR and CDR2 FQNEAQ (reference sequence). The CDR3 has 18 residues. Trimming removed 5 bases from V and 2 bases from J; junction bases left unmatched: 12. TCRdb's copy holds only in-frame clones and misses some; the assay was immunoSEQ multiplex PCR. The sample lists just over 200,000 clones; more than 65% were seen once. Comment on this clone: Antigen unknown.

The chain combines TRBV7-9 with TRBJ2-1, with 10 positions matching TRBD1. Sequencing used PBMCs, obtained after 12 months of ibrutinib treatment. The TCR comes from a human donor with chronic lymphocytic leukemia. The CDR3 loop reads CASSPGQGEVLAYNEQFF. CDR3 coding DNA: TGTGCCAGCAGCCCAGGACAGGGGGAAGTTCTGGCCTACAATGAGCAGTTCTTC.